Following are 18 T cell receptor beta chains from one sample sequenced in a study of shared clonotypes between healthy human individuals. Only CD45RO-negative cells positively selected for CCR7 counted as naive CD8 cells, so terminally differentiated effector memory CD45RA+ cells were excluded. Here immunoSEQ multiplex PCR was the method, and the copy in TCRdb shows in-frame clones only, minus some. Of over 800,000 clones in the sample, 80% to 95% were seen once. Source material: naive CD8+ T cells sorted from blood. These TCRs come from a young man in good health.

The chain links TRBV27 to TRBJ2-7, with a weak D call TRBD2 (5 bases). Trimming removed 6 bases from V and 6 bases from J, with 12 bases in between. Germline CDR1 reads MNHEY; CDR2 reads SMNVEV (reference sequence). The CDR3 runs to 12 residues. The CDR3 nucleotides read TGTGCCAGCAGAACCGGACTCCTCGAGCAGTACTTC. Residues: CASRTGLLEQYF.

On this clone: Compared with germline, one end of the junction differs, possibly owing to a read error. This chain connects TRBV14 to TRBJ2-1; D not certain. The CDR3 consists of 12 residues. CDR1 SGHDN and CDR2 FVKESK come from the germline V gene. The CDR3 sequence: CDSSHVKNEQFF. The CDR3 region has the DNA TGTGACAGCAGCCACGTCAAAAATGAGCAGTTCTTC.

The CDR3 DNA is TGTGCCAGCAGCTTAGCACAGGGTACGGGCAATGAGCAGTTCTTC. This encodes CASSLAQGTGNEQFF. The J gene is TRBJ2-1, the V gene TRBV7-2; D perhaps matches TRBD1 (6 bases). This CDR3 is built from 15 residues. Trimming removed 0 bases at V and 6 bases at J, with 12 bases between. Germline values: CDR1 SGHTA, CDR2 FQGNSA.

A single count supports this clone. This same CDR3 is encoded by further DNA sequences in the sample. J is TRBJ2-7 and V is TRBV19, with 7 bases that match TRBD2. V lost 3 bases and J lost 0; bases outside the gene matches: 8. The CDR3 totals 16 residues. Germline V gene lookup returns CDR1 LNHDA and CDR2 SQIVND (reference sequence). The CDR3 bases are TGTGCCAGTAGTATCGTCGCTAGCGGATTCTCCTACGAGCAGTACTTC. Encoded protein: CASSIVASGFSYEQYF.

This clone was counted a single time. V and J are TRBV27 and TRBJ2-7, with D hard to call. The germline gives CDR1 MNHEY, CDR2 SMNVEV (reference sequence). The CDR3 is made up of 11 amino acids. V dropped 4 bases and J dropped 5 bases, with 6 bases sitting between them. The CDR3 is CASSYRHEQYF. CDR3 in DNA: TGTGCCAGCAGTTATCGGCACGAGCAGTACTTC.

The chain is built from TRBV28 and TRBJ2-2; the D call may be TRBD1 or TRBD2 (6 bases each). The germline gives CDR1 MDHEN, CDR2 SYDVKM. V gave up 1 base and J gave up 4 bases, with 10 bases separating them. The CDR3 is 15 residues long. Here the CDR3 DNA reads TGTGCCAGCAGTTTATCCCGGGGGCGCACCGGGGAGCTGTTTTTT. Its protein product is CASSLSRGRTGELFF.

The gene calls are TRBV4-1 and TRBJ2-1, with TRBD2 identical over 7 bases. J was trimmed by 3 bases and V by 2 bases; bases with no gene match: 7. CDR3 size: 16 residues. CDR1 is MGHRA, CDR2 YSYEKL, per germline. The CDR3 loop reads CASSQSPPSGYNEQFF. CDR3 DNA sequence: TGCGCCAGCAGCCAAAGCCCCCCTAGCGGCTACAATGAGCAGTTCTTC.

The chain employs TRBV28 and TRBJ2-1; no firm D call. Per the germline V gene, CDR1 is MDHEN and CDR2 is SYDVKM. Trimming took off 4 bases at V and 2 bases at J, with 18 bases between the two ends. The CDR3 consists of 17 residues. CDR3 coding DNA: TGTGCCAGCAGTTCCACGGGCGCAGTCGTAGCCTACAATGAGCAGTTCTTC. Translating gives CASSSTGAVVAYNEQFF.

The J gene is TRBJ1-1, the V gene TRBV7-9; D gene uncertain. Deletions cut 5 bases from V and 7 bases from J, with 20 bases between. Germline values: CDR1 SEHNR, CDR2 FQNEAQ (reference sequence). The CDR3 runs 15 residues. DNA of the CDR3: TGTGCCAGCAGCCCCACGTGGGCAGGAGAAGTTGAAGCTTTCTTT. This sequence encodes CASSPTWAGEVEAFF.

The V gene is TRBV5-6, the J gene TRBJ1-5, with TRBD1 as a possible D gene (6 bases). Between the trimmed V and J ends, which lost 3 bases and 5 bases, there was a span of 12 bases. Germline values: CDR1 SGHDT, CDR2 YYEEEE. The CDR3 runs to 14 residues. This CDR3 is CASSSWTEHQPQHF. The CDR3 nucleotides are TGTGCCAGCAGCTCTTGGACAGAGCATCAGCCCCAGCATTTT.

As concerns this clone: This CDR3 is also generated by other DNA sequences in the sample. The chain links TRBV6-5 to TRBJ2-7; 7 bases align to TRBD1. The CDR3 has 13 residues. The ends lost 0 bases at V and 6 bases at J; junction bases unmatched: 2. Germline loops: CDR1 MNHEY, CDR2 SVGAGI. CDR3 residues: CASSYSTGPEQYF. The CDR3 DNA follows: TGTGCCAGCAGTTACTCGACAGGGCCCGAGCAGTACTTC.

The chain couples TRBV6-1 to TRBJ2-5; D call uncertain. CDR1 is MNHNS and CDR2 is SASEGT in the germline V gene. The CDR3 has 14 residues. V lost 1 base to trimming and J lost 2 bases, with 8 bases between them. CDR3 loop: CASSEVSQQETQYF. CDR3 nucleotide sequence: TGTGCCAGCAGTGAAGTCAGCCAACAAGAGACCCAGTACTTC.

The chain couples TRBV14 to TRBJ2-3; no firm D call. V was pared by 0 bases and J by 7 bases, with 8 bases between. This CDR3 is 13 amino acids long. Germline loops: CDR1 SGHDN, CDR2 FVKESK. For the CDR3, the DNA is TGTGCCAGCAGCCAAGATCCGGGCAATACGCAGTATTTT. It codes for CASSQDPGNTQYF.

This chain uses TRBV5-6 with TRBJ2-7, with TRBD2 matching 10 bases. V was clipped by 3 bases and J by 6 bases; unmatched bases: 12. The length of the CDR3 is 16 residues. From germline, CDR1 is SGHDT and CDR2 YYEEEE. The CDR3 loop reads CASSSWLAGGFSEQYF. CDR3 DNA sequence: TGTGCCAGCAGCTCCTGGTTAGCGGGAGGTTTTTCCGAGCAGTACTTC.

The chain links TRBV7-9 to TRBJ2-7, with D tentatively TRBD1 or TRBD2 (6 bases each). This CDR3 is 15 amino acids long. Per the germline V gene, CDR1 is SEHNR and CDR2 is FQNEAQ (reference sequence). The ends were cut back, 1 base at V and 6 bases at J, with 16 bases in the middle. In DNA form, the CDR3 reads TGTGCCAGCAGCTTAGTAGGGGGGACACGGTCCGAGCAGTACTTC. Translating it yields CASSLVGGTRSEQYF.

The V call is TRBV27, the J call TRBJ2-3; D remains ambiguous. CDR1 MNHEY and CDR2 SMNVEV come from the germline V gene (reference sequence). The length of the CDR3 is 14 residues. V lost 1 base to trimming and J lost 0 bases, with 5 bases between them. CDR3 nucleotides: TGTGCCAGCAGTTTATTCCGTAGCACAGATACGCAGTATTTT. It yields the protein CASSLFRSTDTQYF.

The CDR3 here is CASKKVMQPQHF. The CDR3 DNA sequence: TGTGCCAGCAAGAAGGTGATGCAGCCCCAGCATTTT. V and J are TRBV28 and TRBJ1-5, with D hard to call. In germline, CDR1 is MDHEN, CDR2 SYDVKM. CDR3 size: 12 residues. The V and J ends lost 7 bases and 7 bases respectively, with 11 bases between them.

This chain links TRBV7-8 with TRBJ2-3; no clear D gene. Germline V CDR1 and CDR2: SGHVS, FQNEAQ. The CDR3 runs to 12 residues. V lost 5 bases and J 4 bases, leaving 7 bases between the germline ends. The CDR3 protein is CASSPKPDTQYF. The CDR3 bases are TGTGCCAGCAGCCCCAAACCAGATACGCAGTATTTT.